This T cell receptor (beta chain) derives from a study of CD8 T cells in ankylosing spondylitis. Using quantitative 5'-RACE with molecular barcodes, the authors made TCR beta libraries. A single record per CDR3 protein comes from TCRdb applying MiXCR to the 5' RACE reads. Here the sample spans just over 300,000 distinct CDR3 sequences, more than 20% being singletons. Regarding the study as a whole: Seemingly characteristic of ankylosing spondylitis blood was a TCR beta motif consisting of about 8 highly homologous variants. Prior literature has documented some motif variants in synovial fluid and blood from reactive arthritis.

Concerning this clonotype: What it binds is unknown.

Trimming stripped 0 bases from V and 5 bases from J, with 16 bases between. CDR3 length: 15 amino acids. Germline V gene lookup returns CDR1 DFQATT and CDR2 SNEGSKA (reference sequence). The genes are TRBV20-1 and TRBJ1-2; weak D call: TRBD1 (5 bases). This sequence originates from a female donor with ankylosing spondylitis or in good health (not recorded which). Sequencing was carried out using blood, either unsorted or a sorted T cell fraction (not recorded which). The chain's CDR3 is CSARDPGDWRYGYTF. CDR3 nucleotides: TGCAGTGCTAGAGACCCCGGGGACTGGCGGTATGGCTACACCTTC.